One TCR beta chain is described in this entry. Germline CDR1 is ENHRY and CDR2 is SYGVKD. Trimming took 3 bases from V and 2 from J; bases not matched to a gene: 5. CDR3 length: 15 amino acids. The data stem from a study of cytomegalovirus exposure and HLA in healthy donors. The PCR made use of 60 Vbeta and 13 Jbeta primers. Using immunoSEQ multiplex PCR, the repertoire was profiled, and TCRdb retains in-frame clones only, with some absent. The table has roughly 190,000 clones, around 75% seen once. The receptor was derived from a woman in her 30s in good health and CMV-seronegative. Sequencing was performed on PBMCs. J is TRBJ2-5 and V is TRBV10-3; 8 bases are shared with TRBD2. DNA of the CDR3: TGTGCCATCAGTGAAGGGGCGGGGGGACAAGAGACCCAGTACTTC. It codes for CAISEGAGGQETQYF.